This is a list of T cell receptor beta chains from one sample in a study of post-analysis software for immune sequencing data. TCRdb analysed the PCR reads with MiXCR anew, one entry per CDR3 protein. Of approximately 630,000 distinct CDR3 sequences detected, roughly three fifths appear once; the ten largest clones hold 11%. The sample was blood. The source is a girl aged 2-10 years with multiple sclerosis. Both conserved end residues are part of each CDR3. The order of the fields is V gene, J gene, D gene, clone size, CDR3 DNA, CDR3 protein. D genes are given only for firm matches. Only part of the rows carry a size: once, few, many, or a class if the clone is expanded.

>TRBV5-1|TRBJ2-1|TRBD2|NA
TGCGCCAGCAGATTACAGTTAGCGGGAGCTTCCGACAATGAGCAGTTCTTC
CASRLQLAGASDNEQFF
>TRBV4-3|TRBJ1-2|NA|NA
TGCGCCAGCAGCCAAGCCTTCTTAGGGAGCGACTACGGCTACACCTTC
CASSQAFLGSDYGYTF
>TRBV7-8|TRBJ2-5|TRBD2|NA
TGTGCCAGCAGCTCAGAGGGGATAATAGCGGGAGGGCCGGAGACCCAGTACTTC
CASSSEGIIAGGPETQYF
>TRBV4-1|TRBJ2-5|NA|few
TGCGCCAGCAGCCAACCCACTAGTGGGGTGAAGACCCAGTACTTC
CASSQPTSGVKTQYF
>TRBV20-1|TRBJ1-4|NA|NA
TGCAGTGCTAGAGACCATCTGAGGGAGGCTAATGAAAAACTGTTTTTT
CSARDHLREANEKLFF
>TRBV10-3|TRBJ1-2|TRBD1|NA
TGTGCCATCAGTGCAGGGGGCCTCGATGGCTACACCTTC
CAISAGGLDGYTF
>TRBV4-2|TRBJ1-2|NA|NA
TGTGCCAGCAGCCAAGAGGTCACGGCTACTAACTATGGCTACACCTTC
CASSQEVTATNYGYTF
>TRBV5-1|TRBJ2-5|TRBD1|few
TGCGCCAGCAGTTGGACAGGGGGCGGCGTCCCCCGGGAGACCCAGTACTTC
CASSWTGGGVPRETQYF
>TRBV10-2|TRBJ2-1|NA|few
TGCGCCAGCTTAGAGGGCGGGTGGGTGATTGAGCAGTTCTTC
CASLEGGWVIEQFF
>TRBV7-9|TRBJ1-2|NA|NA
TGTGCCAGCAGCCCAAACACGGGACCTTCTGGCTACACCTTC
CASSPNTGPSGYTF
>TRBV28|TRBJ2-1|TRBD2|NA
TGTGCCAGCAGTTTGACTTTGGGCGGGGGAAATGAGCAGTTCTTC
CASSLTLGGGNEQFF
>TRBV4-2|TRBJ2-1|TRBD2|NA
TGTGCCAGCGGGACTAGCGGGAGGCTAGAATACAATGAGCAGTTCTTC
CASGTSGRLEYNEQFF
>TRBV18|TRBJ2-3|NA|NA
TGTGCCAGCTCACCACTGCCACAGAGCACAGATACGCAGTATTTT
CASSPLPQSTDTQYF
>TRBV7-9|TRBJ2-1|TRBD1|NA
TGTGCCAGCAGGGGGGACAGCTCGAGCTCCTACAATGAGCAGTTCTTC
CASRGDSSSSYNEQFF
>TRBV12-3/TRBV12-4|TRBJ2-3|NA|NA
TGTGCCAGCAGTTTTGGGCCAGGGGGGATAGCAGATACGCAGTATTTT
CASSFGPGGIADTQYF
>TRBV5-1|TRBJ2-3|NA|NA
TGCGCCAGCAGCTTGGACGGAGGAGGCGATTACAATACGCAGTATTTT
CASSLDGGGDYNTQYF
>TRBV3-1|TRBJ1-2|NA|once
TGTGCCAGCAGCCATGAGAGTGGCTACACCTTC
CASSHESGYTF
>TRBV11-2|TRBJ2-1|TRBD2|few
TGTGCCAGCAGTAGACTAGCGGCACCCAATGAGCAGTTCTTC
CASSRLAAPNEQFF
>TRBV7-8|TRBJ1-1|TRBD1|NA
TGTGCCAGCAGCGGCAGGACAGGGCCCCAGAACACTGAAGCTTTCTTT
CASSGRTGPQNTEAFF
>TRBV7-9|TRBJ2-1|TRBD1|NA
TGTGCCAGCAGCCGGATAGGGGGCATCCCCTACAATGAGCAGTTCTTC
CASSRIGGIPYNEQFF